This TCR beta chain was recorded in a study of blood T cell repertoires in COVID-19. Across the study: COVID-19 samples, acute and convalescent, were from the United States, Italy and Spain. T cells, B-cell-depleted T cells, or PBMCs provided the cDNA or gDNA that served as material.

How the authors handled the data: Scientists estimated how many nucleated cells there were by amplifying reference gene primers. The table came from immunoSEQ multiplex PCR; TCRdb's copy has only in-frame clones and leaves some out. V and J calls plus clone size are reproduced from that table; the DNA served to infer D and trimming. Among 100,000 to 150,000 clones, about 89% were seen once, and the ten largest hold 11%. The source is a woman in her seventies with COVID-19, enrolled during active disease. Sequenced material: peripheral blood.

The CDR3: CASSQNRREQYF. In DNA form, the CDR3 reads TGTGCCAGCAGCCAGAACAGACGCGAGCAGTACTTC. The rearrangement joins TRBV14 to TRBJ2-7; no clear D gene. Germline CDR1 is SGHDN and CDR2 is FVKESK. CDR3 length: 12 amino acids. Trimming pared 3 bases from V and 6 bases from J, leaving 9 bases between.